This T cell receptor beta chain derives from a study of T cell clones after liver transplantation. The assay was immunoSEQ multiplex PCR, and TCRdb's table has in-frame clones only and misses some. The profile shows fewer than 50,000 clones, 85% to 90% of them singletons. This clone showed up just once. This material consisted of CD4+ T cells from blood, taken 24 months after liver transplant. The source is a human patient who received a liver transplant. Part of the T cells may come from the graft donor.

The CDR3 protein is CASSVEAGVANEQYF. For the CDR3, the DNA is TGCGCCAGCAGTGTCGAAGCGGGAGTGGCGAACGAGCAGTACTTC. The chain carries TRBV5-1 and TRBJ2-7; 8 nucleotides line up with TRBD2. CDR1 is SGHRS, CDR2 YFSETQ, per germline. Losses at the gene ends were 5 bases for V and 5 bases for J; bases not matched to a gene: 12. The CDR3 length is 15 residues.